This entry lists 20 T cell receptor beta chains sequenced from one sample in a study of naive and memory T cell subsets. Their antigens are not known. General observations from the study: Possibly reflecting memory cells re-expressing CD45RA, a few larger clonotypes occurred in naive repertoires, especially CD8.

Two oligonucleotides, mixed equimolar, formed the beta constant-region primer covering TRBC1 and TRBC2. Nested alpha and beta constant-region primers with the SP2 primer drove four PCR rounds on ligated cDNA. TCRdb independently ran MiXCR on the UMI-ligation and nested PCR reads; one entry per CDR3 protein. This repertoire shows 150,000 or so distinct CDR3 sequences, over 20% found once; its top ten account for 0.11%. The sample taken for sequencing was naive CD4+ T cells from blood. The receptors here all came from a human donor in good health.

This clonotype has a handful of counts. The chain is built from TRBV7-9 and TRBJ2-5, with D hard to call. Germline V gives CDR1 SEHNR, CDR2 FQNEAQ (reference sequence). The germline V and J ends were trimmed by 5 bases and 4 bases, with 8 bases remaining between them. This CDR3 has 12 amino acids. The chain's CDR3 is CASSRVPETQYF. Written as DNA, the CDR3 is TGTGCCAGCAGCCGGGTCCCAGAGACCCAGTACTTC.

The genes are TRBV7-2 and TRBJ1-1; the D gene is possibly TRBD1 (6 bases). The CDR3 consists of 16 residues. The germline V and J ends were trimmed by 1 base and 6 bases, with 18 bases remaining between them. Germline V gives CDR1 SGHTA, CDR2 FQGNSA. CDR3 residues: CASSLEEQGLSSEAFF. The CDR3 DNA is TGTGCCAGCAGCTTAGAGGAACAGGGACTTAGCTCTGAAGCTTTCTTT. The full variable domain, its missing parts supplied by reference TRBV7-2 and TRBJ1-1, is GAGVSQSPSNKVTEKGKDVELRCDPISGHTALYWYRQSLGQGLEFLIYFQGNSAPDKSGLPSDRFSAERTGGSVSTLTIQRTQQEDSAVYLCASSLEEQGLSSEAFFGQGTRLTVV.

As concerns this clonotype: Germline and junction disagree at one end, which may indicate a read error. The chain joins TRBV6-5 to TRBJ2-5; D call uncertain. The CDR3 runs to 12 residues. CDR1 is MNHEY and CDR2 is SVGAGI in the germline V gene. CDR3 DNA: TGTGCCAGCAGTAACTCCGGAGAGACCCAGTACTTC. The encoded protein is CASSNSGETQYF.

The chain combines TRBV20-1 with TRBJ2-1; the match to TRBD2 covers 8 bases. The germline V gene encodes CDR1 DFQATT and CDR2 SNEGSKA (reference sequence). With V trimmed by 3 bases and J by 6 bases, 10 bases remained unmatched. This CDR3 contains 15 residues. DNA of the CDR3: TGCAGTGCTAGCTTGACCGGGAGGGCAGGCAATGAGCAGTTCTTC. Its translation is CSASLTGRAGNEQFF.

In this sample, this clonotype turned up many times. The J gene is TRBJ2-3, the V gene TRBV4-3, with 10 bases identical to TRBD2. V gave up 0 bases and J gave up 5 bases; unmatched junction bases: 2. Germline V gene data show CDR1 as LGHNA and CDR2 as YSLEER. The CDR3 extends over 15 amino acids. The CDR3 reads CASSQDRTSGDTQYF. CDR3 coding DNA: TGCGCCAGCAGCCAAGATCGGACTAGCGGAGATACGCAGTATTTT.

This clonotype appeared once. J is TRBJ1-2 and V is TRBV2; 7 nucleotides match TRBD1. Germline V gene data show CDR1 as SNHLY and CDR2 as FYNNEI. The CDR3 consists of 17 residues. Trimming took 1 base from V and 5 from J; bases not matched to a gene: 13. The CDR3 coding sequence is TGTGCCAGCAGTGAAGGAATCAGGGGGGACTTCGGATATGGCTACACCTTC. It translates to CASSEGIRGDFGYGYTF. Full variable domain (rest looked up from reference TRBV2 and TRBJ1-2): EPEVTQTPSHQVTQMGQEVILRCVPISNHLYFYWYRQILGQKVEFLVSFYNNEISEKSEIFDDQFSVERPDGSNFTLKIRSTKLEDSAMYFCASSEGIRGDFGYGYTFGSGTRLTVV.

This clonotype was seen more than once but under ten times. This CDR3 is CSARSGTSTDTQYF. CDR3 DNA sequence: TGCAGTGCTAGGAGCGGAACTAGCACAGATACGCAGTATTTT. The chain has TRBV20-1 and TRBJ2-3, with D possibly matching TRBD2 (5 bases). Germline-derived CDR1 and CDR2 are DFQATT and SNEGSKA (reference sequence). V was pared by 3 bases and J by 0 bases, with 10 bases between. The CDR3 contains 14 residues.

This chain connects TRBV4-3 to TRBJ2-7; D is unclear. Trimming stripped 0 bases from V and 3 bases from J, with 15 bases between. This CDR3 is built from 16 residues. Germline V gives CDR1 LGHNA, CDR2 YSLEER. CDR3 protein: CASSQDNGPRNYEQYF. The CDR3 coding sequence is TGCGCCAGCAGCCAAGATAACGGACCCCGGAACTACGAGCAGTACTTC.

This clonotype was observed a few times. V usage is TRBV9 and J usage is TRBJ2-1; D ambiguous. The germline V gene has CDR1 SGDLS and CDR2 YYNGEE. CDR3 size: 12 residues. The germline V and J ends were trimmed by 0 bases and 15 bases, with 13 bases remaining between them. In DNA form, the CDR3 reads TGTGCCAGCAGCGTAGCGGGCCAAAGGCTGTTCTTC. Its protein is CASSVAGQRLFF. The full variable domain, completed using reference TRBV9 and TRBJ2-1, is DSGVTQTPKHLITATGQRVTLRCSPRSGDLSVYWYQQSLDQGLQFLIQYYNGEERAKGNILERFSAQQFPDLHSELNLSSLELGDSALYFCASSVAGQRLFFGPGTRLTVL.

This clonotype came up once. The chain is built from TRBV11-2 and TRBJ2-2; 9 nucleotides agree with TRBD1. Germline assignment: CDR1 SGHAT and CDR2 FQNNGV. This CDR3 spans 14 amino acids. J gave up 7 bases and V 4 bases, and 4 bases lay outside the gene matches. The DNA of the CDR3 is TGTGCCAGCAGCTGGACAGGGGTTGGCGGGGAGCTGTTTTTT. It yields the protein CASSWTGVGGELFF. Variable domain in full (rest from reference TRBV11-2 and TRBJ2-2): EAGVAQSPRYKIIEKRQSVAFWCNPISGHATLYWYQQILGQGPKLLIQFQNNGVVDDSQLPKDRFSAERLKGVDSTLKIQPAKLEDSAVYLCASSWTGVGGELFFGEGSRLTVL.

The sample holds many counts of this clonotype. This rearrangement joins TRBV12-3 or TRBV12-4 to TRBJ2-3; D is tentatively TRBD1 or TRBD2 (5 bases each). V gave up 6 bases and J gave up 5 bases, with 15 bases separating them. The CDR3 runs 14 residues. The CDR3 loop is CASRNEGRGDTQYF. The CDR3 nucleotides read TGTGCCAGCAGGAATGAGGGGCGCGGAGATACGCAGTATTTT.

About this clonotype: A junction boundary mismatches the germline segment, possibly from a read error. The chain combines TRBV6-5 with TRBJ1-5; D gene unclear. This CDR3 has 15 residues. Germline CDR1 MNHEY, CDR2 SVGAGI. CDR3 in amino acids: CASSYFFGGNQPQHF. The CDR3 DNA reads TGTGCCAGCAGTTATTTTTTCGGAGGCAACCAGCCCCAGCATTTT.

A remark on this clonotype: A much larger clone is a single base away; this may be a read error. Here the CDR3 reads CASTGLFTTYNEQFF. CDR3 DNA: TGTGCCAGCACTGGACTATTCACCACCTACAATGAGCAGTTCTTC. The chain employs TRBV6-1 and TRBJ2-1; TRBD2 might be the D (6 bases). Germline V CDR1 and CDR2: MNHNS, SASEGT. V was clipped by 7 bases and J by 2 bases, with 15 bases between them. The CDR3 runs to 15 residues.

In this sample, this clonotype turned up a few times. The J gene is TRBJ2-1, the V gene TRBV6-1; TRBD1 matches 11 bases. CDR1 MNHNS and CDR2 SASEGT come from the germline V gene. The CDR3 runs 17 residues. J was trimmed by 5 bases and V by 3 bases; bases with no gene match: 9. CDR3 DNA sequence: TGTGCCAGCAGTGACGTCGGGACAGGGGGTTTCAACAATGAGCAGTTCTTC. Amino acids: CASSDVGTGGFNNEQFF.

This sequence joins TRBV7-9 and TRBJ2-5; 12 bases fit TRBD2. The CDR3 is 12 residues long. Unmatched junction bases numbered 4, after V lost 3 bases and J lost 14 bases. Looked up from germline, CDR1 is SEHNR and CDR2 is FQNEAQ (reference sequence). The CDR3 DNA reads as TGTGCCAGCAGCTTGACTAGCGGGGGTTACTACTTC. It yields the protein CASSLTSGGYYF. Supplemented by reference TRBV7-9 and TRBJ2-5, the full variable domain reads DTGVSQNPRHKITKRGQNVTFRCDPISEHNRLYWYRQTLGQGPEFLTYFQNEAQLEKSRLLSDRFSAERPKGSFSTLEIQRTEQGDSAMYLCASSLTSGGYYFGPGTRLLVL.

This clonotype has just a few counts. The chain joins TRBV7-2 to TRBJ1-5; a weak D match, TRBD1 (5 bases). There are 15 residues in the CDR3. Per germline, CDR1 SGHTA and CDR2 FQGNSA. Trimming pared 4 bases from V and 4 bases from J, leaving 14 bases between. The CDR3 reads CASSSYPGLNQPQHF. DNA for the CDR3: TGTGCCAGCAGCTCTTACCCGGGACTTAATCAGCCCCAGCATTTT.

V gene TRBV27 combines with J gene TRBJ2-7; D is possibly TRBD1 (6 bases). The length of the CDR3 is 12 residues. V was trimmed by 3 bases and J by 4 bases, leaving 7 bases between them. Per the germline V gene, CDR1 is MNHEY and CDR2 is SMNVEV (reference sequence). The DNA of the CDR3 is TGTGCCAGCAGTTTTAGGGGGTACGAGCAGTACTTC. Translation gives CASSFRGYEQYF.

The CDR3 DNA reads as TGTGCCAGCAGCTTAGGATGGGGGCAAGAGACCCAGTACTTC. Its protein product is CASSLGWGQETQYF. This chain uses TRBV7-2 with TRBJ2-5; D is possibly TRBD1 or TRBD2 (5 bases each). The germline V and J ends were trimmed by 1 base and 2 bases, with 8 bases remaining between them. The CDR3 length is 14 residues. Germline values: CDR1 SGHTA, CDR2 FQGNSA.

The V gene is TRBV9, the J gene TRBJ2-3; no firm D call. Per germline, CDR1 SGDLS and CDR2 YYNGEE. The CDR3 extends over 18 amino acids. With 0 bases removed from V and 2 bases from J, the gap between germline ends came to 19 bases. The CDR3 DNA reads as TGTGCCAGCAGCGTAGTTCCTTCTTACGGCCGTCACACAGATACGCAGTATTTT. This encodes CASSVVPSYGRHTDTQYF.

The gene calls are TRBV7-8 and TRBJ2-1; TRBD2 matches 14 bases. The germline V gene has CDR1 SGHVS and CDR2 FQNEAQ. The junction had 2 bases not matched to a gene; V was cut back by 5 bases and J by 5 bases. This CDR3 contains 15 residues. CDR3 loop: CASSRLAGGHNEQFF. In nucleotides, the CDR3 is TGTGCCAGCAGCCGACTAGCGGGAGGGCACAATGAGCAGTTCTTC. Looking up the rest from reference TRBV7-8 and TRBJ2-1 gives the full variable domain: GAGVSQSPRYKVAKRGQDVALRCDPISGHVSLFWYQQALGQGPEFLTYFQNEAQLDKSGLPSDRFFAERPEGSVSTLKIQRTQQEDSAVYLCASSRLAGGHNEQFFGPGTRLTVL.